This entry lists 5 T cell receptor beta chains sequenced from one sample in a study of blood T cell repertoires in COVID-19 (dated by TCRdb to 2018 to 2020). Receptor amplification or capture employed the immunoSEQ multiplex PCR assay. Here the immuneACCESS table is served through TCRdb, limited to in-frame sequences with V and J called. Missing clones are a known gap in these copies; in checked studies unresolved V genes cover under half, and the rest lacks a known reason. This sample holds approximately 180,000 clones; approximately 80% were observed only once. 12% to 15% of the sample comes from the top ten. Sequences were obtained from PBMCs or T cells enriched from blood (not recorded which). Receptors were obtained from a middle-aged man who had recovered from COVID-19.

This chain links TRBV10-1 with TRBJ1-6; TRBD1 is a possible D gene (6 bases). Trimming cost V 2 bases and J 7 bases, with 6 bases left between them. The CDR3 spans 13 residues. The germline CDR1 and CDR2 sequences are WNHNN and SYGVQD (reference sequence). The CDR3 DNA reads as TGCGCCAGCAGTGAGACAGGGAATTCACCCCTCCACTTT. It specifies CASSETGNSPLHF.

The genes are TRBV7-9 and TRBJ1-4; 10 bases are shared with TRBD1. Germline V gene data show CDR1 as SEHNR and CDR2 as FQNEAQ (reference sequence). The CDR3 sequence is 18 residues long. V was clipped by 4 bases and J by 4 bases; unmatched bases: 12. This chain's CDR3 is CASSSTGTGAHFNEKLFF. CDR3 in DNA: TGTGCCAGCAGCTCAACCGGGACAGGGGCCCACTTTAATGAAAAACTGTTTTTT.

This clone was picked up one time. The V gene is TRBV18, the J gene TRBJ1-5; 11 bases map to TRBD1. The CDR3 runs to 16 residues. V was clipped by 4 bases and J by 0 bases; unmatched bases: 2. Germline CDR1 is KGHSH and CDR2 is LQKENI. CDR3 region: CASSLGTGGSNQPQHF. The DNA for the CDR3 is TGTGCCAGCTCACTTGGGACAGGGGGTAGCAATCAGCCCCAGCATTTT.

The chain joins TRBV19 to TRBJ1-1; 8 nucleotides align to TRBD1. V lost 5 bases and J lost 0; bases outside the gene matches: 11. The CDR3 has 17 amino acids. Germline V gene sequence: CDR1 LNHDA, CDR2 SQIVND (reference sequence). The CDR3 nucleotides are TGTGCCAGTAGTCAACCAGGGGGCGCAGGCATGAACACTGAAGCTTTCTTT. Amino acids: CASSQPGGAGMNTEAFF.

The CDR3 nucleotides are TGTGCCAGCAGCTTCCCGGGACAGCTGACTATCTCTGGAAACACCATATATTTT. Its protein product is CASSFPGQLTISGNTIYF. The V gene is TRBV7-2, the J gene TRBJ1-3, with 7 positions matching TRBD1. CDR1 is SGHTA, CDR2 FQGNSA, per germline. The V segment lost 3 bases and the J segment 0 bases; nucleotides outside the gene matches: 11. The CDR3 is made up of 18 amino acids.